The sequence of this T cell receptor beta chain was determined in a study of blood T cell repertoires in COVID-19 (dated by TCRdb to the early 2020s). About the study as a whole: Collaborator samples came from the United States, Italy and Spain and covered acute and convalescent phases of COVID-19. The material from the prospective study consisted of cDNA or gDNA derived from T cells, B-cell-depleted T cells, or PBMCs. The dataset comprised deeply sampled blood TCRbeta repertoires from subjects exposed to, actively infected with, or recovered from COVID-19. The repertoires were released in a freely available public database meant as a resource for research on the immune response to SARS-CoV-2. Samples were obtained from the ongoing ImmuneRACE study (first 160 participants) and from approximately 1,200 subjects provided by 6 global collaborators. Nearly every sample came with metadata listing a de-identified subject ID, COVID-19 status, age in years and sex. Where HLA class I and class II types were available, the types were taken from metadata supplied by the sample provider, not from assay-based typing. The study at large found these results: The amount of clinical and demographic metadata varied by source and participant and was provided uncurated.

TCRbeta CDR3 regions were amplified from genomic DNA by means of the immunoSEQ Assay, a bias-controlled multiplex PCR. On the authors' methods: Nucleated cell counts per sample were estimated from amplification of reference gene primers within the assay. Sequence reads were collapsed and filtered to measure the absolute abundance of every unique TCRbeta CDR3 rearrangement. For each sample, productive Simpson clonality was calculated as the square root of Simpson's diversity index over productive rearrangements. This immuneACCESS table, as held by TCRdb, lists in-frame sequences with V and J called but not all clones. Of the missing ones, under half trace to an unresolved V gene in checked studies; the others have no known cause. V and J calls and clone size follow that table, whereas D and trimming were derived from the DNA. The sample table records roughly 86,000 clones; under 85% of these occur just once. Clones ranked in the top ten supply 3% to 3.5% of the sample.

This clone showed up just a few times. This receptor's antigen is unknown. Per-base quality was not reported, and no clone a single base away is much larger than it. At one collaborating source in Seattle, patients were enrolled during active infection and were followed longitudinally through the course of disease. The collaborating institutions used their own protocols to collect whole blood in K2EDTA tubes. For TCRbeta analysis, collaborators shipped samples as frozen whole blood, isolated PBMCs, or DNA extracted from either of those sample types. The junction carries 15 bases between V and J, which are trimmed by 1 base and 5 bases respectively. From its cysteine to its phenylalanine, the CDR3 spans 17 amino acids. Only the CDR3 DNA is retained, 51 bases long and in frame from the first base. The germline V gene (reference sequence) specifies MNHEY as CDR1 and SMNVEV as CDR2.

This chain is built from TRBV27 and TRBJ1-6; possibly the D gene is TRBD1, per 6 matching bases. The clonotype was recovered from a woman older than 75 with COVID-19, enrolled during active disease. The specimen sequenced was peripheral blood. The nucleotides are TGTGCCAGCAGTTTATTCTTCACAGGGTACGATAATTCACCCCTCCACTTT. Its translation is CASSLFFTGYDNSPLHF.